This T cell receptor (beta chain) emerged from a study of shared clonotypes between healthy human individuals. Study outcomes and limitations: The study found lower generation probabilities in non-shared clonotypes than in those shared by all four donors.

The CDR3 runs 15 residues. Trimming cost V 3 bases and J 7 bases, with 17 bases left between them. Germline V gives CDR1 SGHRS, CDR2 YFSETQ. About this clone itself: Its specificity is unknown.

Using 200 ng DNA, tens of thousands of T cell genomes, the sorted-subset replicate PCRs were run. Assay used: immunoSEQ multiplex PCR; TCRdb lists only in-frame clones, some missing. The sample holds about 2.1 million clones, 85% to 95% seen once. Terminally differentiated effector memory CD45RA+ cells were excluded by CCR7 positive selection of CD45RO-negative cells. The sample consisted of naive CD8+ T cells from PBMCs. This rearrangement joins TRBV5-1 to TRBJ2-1; D might be TRBD2 (5 bases). The source is a man between 18 and 35 years old in good health. Some clones in this sample may be carry-over from other donors' samples. CDR3 bases: TGCGCCAGCAGCTACCGGGAAGGGCCAGGAAATGAGCAGTTCTTC. Its protein product is CASSYREGPGNEQFF.